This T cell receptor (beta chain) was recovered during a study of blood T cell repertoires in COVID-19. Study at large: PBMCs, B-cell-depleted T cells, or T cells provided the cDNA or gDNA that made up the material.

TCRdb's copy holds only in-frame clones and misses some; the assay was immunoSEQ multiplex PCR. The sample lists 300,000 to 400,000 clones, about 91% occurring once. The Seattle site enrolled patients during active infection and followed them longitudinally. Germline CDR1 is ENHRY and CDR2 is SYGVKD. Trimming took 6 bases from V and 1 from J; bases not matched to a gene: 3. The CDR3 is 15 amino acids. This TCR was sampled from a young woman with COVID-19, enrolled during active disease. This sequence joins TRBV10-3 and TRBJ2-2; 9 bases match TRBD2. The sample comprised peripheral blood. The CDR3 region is CAISERGVNTGELFF. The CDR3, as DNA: TGTGCCATCAGCGAGCGGGGGGTGAACACCGGGGAGCTGTTTTTT.